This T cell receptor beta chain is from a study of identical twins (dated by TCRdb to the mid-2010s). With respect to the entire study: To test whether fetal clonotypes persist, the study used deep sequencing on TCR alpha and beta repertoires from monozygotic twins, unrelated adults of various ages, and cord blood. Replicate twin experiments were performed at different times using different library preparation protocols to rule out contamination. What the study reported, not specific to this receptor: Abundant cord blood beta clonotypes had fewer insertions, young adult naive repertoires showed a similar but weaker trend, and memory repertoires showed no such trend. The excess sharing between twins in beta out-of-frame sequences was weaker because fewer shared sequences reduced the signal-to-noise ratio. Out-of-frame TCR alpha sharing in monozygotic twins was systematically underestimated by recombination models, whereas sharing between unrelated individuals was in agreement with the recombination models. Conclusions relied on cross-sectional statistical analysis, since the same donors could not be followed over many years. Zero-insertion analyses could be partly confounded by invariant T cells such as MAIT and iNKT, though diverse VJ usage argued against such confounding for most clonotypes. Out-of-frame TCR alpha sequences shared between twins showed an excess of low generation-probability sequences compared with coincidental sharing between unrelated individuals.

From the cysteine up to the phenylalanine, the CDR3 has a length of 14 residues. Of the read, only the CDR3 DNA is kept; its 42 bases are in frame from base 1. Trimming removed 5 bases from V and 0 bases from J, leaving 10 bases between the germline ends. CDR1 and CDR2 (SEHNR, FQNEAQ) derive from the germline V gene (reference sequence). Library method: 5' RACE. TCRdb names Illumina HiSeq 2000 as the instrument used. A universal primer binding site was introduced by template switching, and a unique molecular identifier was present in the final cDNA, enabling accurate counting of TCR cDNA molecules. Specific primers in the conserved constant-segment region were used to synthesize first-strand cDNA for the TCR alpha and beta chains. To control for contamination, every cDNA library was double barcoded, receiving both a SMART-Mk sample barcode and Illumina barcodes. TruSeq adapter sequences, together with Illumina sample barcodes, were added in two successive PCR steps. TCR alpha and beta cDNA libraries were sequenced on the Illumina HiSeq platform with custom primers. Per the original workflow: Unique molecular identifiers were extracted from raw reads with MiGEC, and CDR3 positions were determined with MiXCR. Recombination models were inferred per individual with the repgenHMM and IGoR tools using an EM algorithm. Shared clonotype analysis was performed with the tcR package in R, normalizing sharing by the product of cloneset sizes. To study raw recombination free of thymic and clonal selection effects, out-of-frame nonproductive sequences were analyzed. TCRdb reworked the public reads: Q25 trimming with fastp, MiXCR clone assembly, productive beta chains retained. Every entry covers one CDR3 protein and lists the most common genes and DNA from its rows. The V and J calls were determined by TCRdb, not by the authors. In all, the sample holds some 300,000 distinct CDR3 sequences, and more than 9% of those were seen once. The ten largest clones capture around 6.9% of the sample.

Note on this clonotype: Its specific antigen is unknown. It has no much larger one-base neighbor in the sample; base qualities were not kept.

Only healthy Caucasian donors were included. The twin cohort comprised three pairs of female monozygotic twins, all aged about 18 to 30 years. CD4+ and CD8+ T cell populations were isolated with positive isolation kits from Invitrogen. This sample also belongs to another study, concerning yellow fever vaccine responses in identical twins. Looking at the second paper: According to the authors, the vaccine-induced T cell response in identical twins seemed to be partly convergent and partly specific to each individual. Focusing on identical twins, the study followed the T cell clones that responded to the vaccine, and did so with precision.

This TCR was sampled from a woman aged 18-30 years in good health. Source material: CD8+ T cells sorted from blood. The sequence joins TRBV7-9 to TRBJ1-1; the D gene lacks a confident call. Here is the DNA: TGTGCCAGCAGCACCCTAGACATGAACACTGAAGCTTTCTTT. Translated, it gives CASSTLDMNTEAFF. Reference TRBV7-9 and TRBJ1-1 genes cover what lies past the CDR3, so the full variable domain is DTGVSQNPRHKITKRGQNVTFRCDPISEHNRLYWYRQTLGQGPEFLTYFQNEAQLEKSRLLSDRFSAERPKGSFSTLEIQRTEQGDSAMYLCASSTLDMNTEAFFGQGTRLTVV.